The 9 T cell receptor beta chains reported below all come from one sample, sequenced in a study of CD8 T cells in Susac syndrome. The RNA input was about 0.5 to 1 ug, and it was reverse transcribed with random hexamers. TCRdb re-derived calls from the immunoSEQ multiplex PCR reads in MiXCR, one entry per CDR3 protein. The sample holds about 130,000 distinct CDR3 sequences, 90% to 95% seen once. The sample comprised CD8+ T cells from PBMCs. The source is a human donor with multiple sclerosis.

The table lists this clonotype with a count of one. This chain joins TRBV30 and TRBJ1-1; 8 nucleotides match TRBD1. Germline CDR1 reads GTSNPN; CDR2 reads SVGIG (reference sequence). CDR3 length: 14 residues. After removal of 1 base from V and 1 base from J, the junction contained 2 bases not matched to a gene. CDR3 residues: CAWSADRENTEAFF. The CDR3 DNA is TGTGCCTGGAGTGCGGACAGGGAGAACACTGAAGCTTTCTTT.

The chain employs TRBV5-1 and TRBJ2-5; perhaps TRBD2 as D (5 bases). CDR3 length equals 17 residues. With 0 bases removed from V and 5 bases from J, the gap between germline ends came to 20 bases. CDR1 is SGHRS and CDR2 is YFSETQ in the germline V gene. The DNA of the CDR3 is TGCGCCAGCAGCTTGGAATGGCCCCGGGGTAGGTGGGAGACCCAGTACTTC. It translates to CASSLEWPRGRWETQYF.

This clonotype occurred once. This chain joins TRBV18 and TRBJ2-5; TRBD2 might be the D (5 bases). The germline CDR1 and CDR2 sequences are KGHSH and LQKENI. CDR3 length: 13 residues. Trimming took 3 bases from V and 8 from J, leaving 13 bases between them. Written as DNA, the CDR3 is TGTGCCAGCTCACCCCCGCGGGTTGAAACCCAGTACTTC. Translated: CASSPPRVETQYF.

On this clonotype: At one of its ends the junction is not consistent with the germline gene, which may arise from a read error. CDR3 sequence (DNA): TGTGCCAGCAGCTCCGGGACAGGTCCCCCTGAGGCTTTCTTT. Protein: CASSSGTGPPEAFF. J is TRBJ1-1 and V is TRBV13; 8 nucleotides align to TRBD1. The CDR3 sequence is 14 residues long. Germline V CDR1 and CDR2: PRHDT, FYEKMQ (reference sequence).

The chain recombines TRBV24-1 with TRBJ1-5; D remains ambiguous. In germline, CDR1 is KGHDR, CDR2 SFDVKD. The CDR3 runs 12 residues. With 2 bases removed from V and 3 bases from J, the gap between germline ends came to 1 base. The CDR3 loop reads CATSDYNQPQHF. CDR3 DNA: TGTGCCACCAGTGATTACAATCAGCCCCAGCATTTT.

The genes are TRBV6-1 and TRBJ2-1; a weak D match, TRBD1 (6 bases). Germline V gene data show CDR1 as MNHNS and CDR2 as SASEGT. This CDR3 comprises 16 residues. Trimming left V 7 bases short and J 1 base short, with 17 bases between. The CDR3 loop is CASKGLQGRSYNEQFF. Here the CDR3 DNA reads TGTGCCAGCAAGGGCCTACAGGGTAGGTCCTACAATGAGCAGTTCTTC.

This clonotype showed up just once. The rearrangement uses TRBV11-3 and TRBJ2-1, with TRBD2 matching over 9 bases. The CDR3 consists of 16 residues. Germline V CDR1 and CDR2: SGHNT, YENEEA. V was pared by 5 bases and J by 8 bases, with 13 bases of the junction left unmatched. This chain's CDR3 is CASSIGTSLDLDEQFF. The CDR3, as DNA: TGTGCCAGCAGCATCGGGACTAGCCTAGACCTCGATGAGCAGTTCTTC.

The rearrangement joins TRBV5-1 to TRBJ2-3; 11 bases are shared with TRBD2. Germline CDR1 reads SGHRS; CDR2 reads YFSETQ. The J segment lost 2 bases and the V segment lost 3 bases, leaving 14 bases of the junction unmatched. CDR3 size: 19 residues. The CDR3 nucleotides are TGCGCCAGCAGCTGGGACCCTAGCGGGGGGCACCATTACACAGATACGCAGTATTTT. As protein: CASSWDPSGGHHYTDTQYF.

This clonotype was counted a single time. The chain carries TRBV24-1 and TRBJ2-5, with TRBD1 identical over 12 bases. CDR1 is KGHDR and CDR2 is SFDVKD in the germline V gene. J was trimmed by 4 bases and V by 2 bases; bases with no gene match: 4. This CDR3 spans 16 amino acids. CDR3 region: CATSDWDRGRLETQYF. As DNA, the CDR3 is TGTGCCACCAGTGATTGGGACAGGGGGCGACTAGAGACCCAGTACTTC.